Listed here are 21 T cell receptor beta chains from one sample, sequenced in a study of tumor-infiltrating lymphocytes in localized non-small cell lung cancer. The method was immunoSEQ multiplex PCR; TCRdb's version includes in-frame clones alone and lacks a portion of them. The table has under 2,000 clones, roughly 34% seen once. The specimen was uninvolved lung tissue not adjacent to the tumor. The source of these receptors is a human donor with non-small cell lung cancer.

The chain is built from TRBV28 and TRBJ2-5; weak D call: TRBD2 (6 bases). With 1 base removed from V and 2 bases from J, the gap between germline ends came to 8 bases. Germline V lookup: CDR1 MDHEN, CDR2 SYDVKM. This CDR3 spans 14 amino acids. The CDR3: CASSLSGVQETQYF. DNA for the CDR3: TGTGCCAGCAGTTTATCGGGGGTTCAAGAGACCCAGTACTTC.

The rearrangement joins TRBV2 to TRBJ2-7; D may be TRBD1 (5 bases). This CDR3 has 15 amino acids. V lost 3 bases, J lost 6 bases, and 18 bases lay in between. The germline gives CDR1 SNHLY, CDR2 FYNNEI. This chain's CDR3 is CASSDDLGQGSEQYF. The CDR3 DNA reads TGTGCCAGCAGTGACGATTTGGGGCAGGGTAGCGAGCAGTACTTC.

This chain joins TRBV19 and TRBJ2-7; TRBD2 aligns across 8 bases. Unmatched junction bases numbered 8, after V lost 0 bases and J lost 4 bases. Germline CDR1 and CDR2: LNHDA and SQIVND (reference sequence). The CDR3 runs to 16 residues. The CDR3 DNA is TGTGCCAGTAGTATAGAAAAAGCGGGAGTTGGGTACGAGCAGTACTTC. Translating it yields CASSIEKAGVGYEQYF. Filled out from reference TRBV19 and TRBJ2-7, the complete variable domain reads DGGITQSPKYLFRKEGQNVTLSCEQNLNHDAMYWYRQDPGQGLRLIYYSQIVNDFQKGDIAEGYSVSREKKESFPLTVTSAQKNPTAFYLCASSIEKAGVGYEQYFGPGTRLTVT.

The chain carries TRBV5-1 and TRBJ1-1; D unclear. CDR1 SGHRS and CDR2 YFSETQ come from the germline V gene. The CDR3 covers 13 residues. Trimming shortened V by 0 bases and J by 3 bases, and 6 bases separated the two germline ends. The CDR3 region is CASSLESYTEAFF. CDR3 nucleotide sequence: TGCGCCAGCAGCTTGGAGTCGTACACTGAAGCTTTCTTT.

V usage is TRBV30 and J usage is TRBJ1-1, with 10 bases fitting TRBD1. Looked up from germline, CDR1 is GTSNPN and CDR2 is SVGIG (reference sequence). This CDR3 has 13 residues. Written as DNA, the CDR3 is TGTGCGAAGGACAGGGGGGTGAACACTGAAGCTTTCTTT. As protein: CAKDRGVNTEAFF.

In nucleotides, the CDR3 is TGCGCCAGCAGCCGAAATAGCGGGAACCTCTACGAGCAGTACTTC. Protein: CASSRNSGNLYEQYF. This chain uses TRBV4-1 with TRBJ2-7, with TRBD2 matching 8 bases. This CDR3 comprises 15 residues. Germline V gives CDR1 MGHRA, CDR2 YSYEKL. The trim removed 4 bases at V and 3 bases at J, leaving 8 bases unmatched.

The chain is built from TRBV11-2 and TRBJ1-6, with 7 bases aligning to TRBD1. This CDR3 has 14 amino acids. Germline CDR1 SGHAT, CDR2 FQNNGV. The junction had 8 bases not matched to a gene; V was cut back by 5 bases and J by 10 bases. CDR3 residues: CASSRGQVDSPLHF. The CDR3 DNA sequence: TGTGCCAGCAGCCGAGGACAGGTAGACTCACCCCTCCACTTT.

This clone has only a few counts. The V gene is TRBV19, the J gene TRBJ2-1; possibly TRBD1 or TRBD2 for D (5 bases each). This CDR3 has 14 residues. Deletions cut 5 bases from V and 2 bases from J, with 10 bases between. The germline V gene has CDR1 LNHDA and CDR2 SQIVND (reference sequence). CDR3 protein: CASSPGSAYNEQFF. In DNA form, the CDR3 reads TGTGCCAGTAGTCCAGGGAGTGCCTACAATGAGCAGTTCTTC.

The genes are TRBV12-5 and TRBJ2-3, with TRBD1 matching over 9 bases. From germline, CDR1 is LGHNT and CDR2 FRNRAP. The CDR3 loop spans 16 amino acids. With V trimmed by 5 bases and J by 2 bases, 8 bases remained unmatched. CDR3 nucleotides: TGTGCTAGTGGTATCCTCAGGGACAGGGACACAGATACGCAGTATTTT. Its protein product is CASGILRDRDTDTQYF.

Only a few counts were recorded for this clone. V and J are TRBV14 and TRBJ2-7; D is tentatively TRBD1 or TRBD2 (5 bases each). Trimming took off 1 base at V and 6 bases at J, with 13 bases between the two ends. This CDR3 contains 14 residues. Germline lookup yields CDR1 SGHDN and CDR2 FVKESK. CDR3 in amino acids: CASSQGGELAEQYF. As DNA, the CDR3 is TGTGCCAGCAGCCAAGGAGGGGAACTGGCCGAGCAGTACTTC.

The chain is built from TRBV29-1 and TRBJ1-1, with D maybe TRBD1 (6 bases). The CDR3 has 14 residues. Trimming removed 5 bases from V and 3 bases from J, with 16 bases in between. CDR1 is SQVTM, CDR2 ANQGSEA, per germline. The chain's CDR3 is CSVRREGGDTEAFF. DNA of the CDR3: TGCAGCGTTCGGCGGGAAGGGGGGGACACTGAAGCTTTCTTT.

V and J are TRBV6-6 and TRBJ2-5, with 9 bases matching TRBD1. The V and J ends lost 6 bases and 3 bases, in that order; junction bases with no gene match: 8. The germline V gene encodes CDR1 MNHNY and CDR2 SVGAGI (reference sequence). The CDR3 consists of 15 residues. The CDR3, as DNA: TGTGCCAGCAGCCGTCCGGACAGGGGAGAAGAGACCCAGTACTTC. Residues: CASSRPDRGEETQYF.

This chain links TRBV6-5 with TRBJ1-1, with a weak D call TRBD1 (5 bases). The V and J ends lost 7 bases and 5 bases respectively, with 8 bases between them. CDR3 length: 11 amino acids. CDR1 and CDR2 (germline): MNHEY, SVGAGI. In DNA, the CDR3 is TGTGCCAGCACCCAGGGTACTGAAGCTTTCTTT. Translated: CASTQGTEAFF.

In its sample, this clone ranks as large. The V call is TRBV11-2, the J call TRBJ1-2, with no clear D. CDR1 and CDR2 from the germline V gene are SGHAT and FQNNGV. CDR3 size: 12 residues. The V and J ends lost 5 bases and 8 bases respectively, with 12 bases between them. This chain's CDR3 is CASSPDKRGYTF. The CDR3 nucleotides read TGTGCCAGCAGCCCCGACAAAAGGGGCTACACCTTC.

J is TRBJ1-4 and V is TRBV6-6; D gene uncertain. The ends were cut back, 2 bases at V and 4 bases at J, with 8 bases in the middle. The length of the CDR3 is 14 residues. CDR1 is MNHNY, CDR2 SVGAGI, per germline (reference sequence). In DNA, the CDR3 is TGTGCCAGCAGTTACGGGCAGGATAATGAAAAACTGTTTTTT. Its protein product is CASSYGQDNEKLFF.

This clone has a handful of counts. CDR3 nucleotides: TGTGCCAGTAGTATGGCGGTTACCTACGAGCAGTACTTC. Translating it yields CASSMAVTYEQYF. The chain has TRBV19 and TRBJ2-7; D is unresolved. V lost 3 bases and J 2 bases, leaving 8 bases between the germline ends. Germline CDR1 reads LNHDA; CDR2 reads SQIVND (reference sequence). This CDR3 region has 13 residues.

The rearrangement uses TRBV2 and TRBJ1-1; D gene ambiguous. The CDR3 totals 13 residues. Germline loops: CDR1 SNHLY, CDR2 FYNNEI. Trimming removed 3 bases at V and 5 bases at J, with 10 bases between. The chain's CDR3 is CASSDLGETEAFF. CDR3 bases: TGTGCCAGCAGTGATCTGGGAGAGACTGAAGCTTTCTTT.

The chain recombines TRBV2 with TRBJ2-1, with 10 bases identical to TRBD2. With V trimmed by 4 bases and J by 5 bases, 8 bases remained unmatched. The CDR3 is 16 amino acids. The germline V gene encodes CDR1 SNHLY and CDR2 FYNNEI. CDR3 in amino acids: CASSARLAGGNNEQFF. CDR3 nucleotide sequence: TGTGCCAGCAGTGCCCGACTAGCGGGCGGAAACAATGAGCAGTTCTTC.

Relative to its sample, this clone is medium-sized. This chain uses TRBV6-6 with TRBJ2-3; 9 bases map to TRBD2. The V gene end was trimmed by 6 bases and the J gene end by 2 bases; junction bases not matched to a gene: 6. CDR1 is MNHNY and CDR2 is SVGAGI in the germline V gene (reference sequence). CDR3 length: 15 amino acids. As DNA, the CDR3 is TGTGCCAGCAGCCTTCTAGCGGGACCCACAGATACGCAGTATTTT. Protein: CASSLLAGPTDTQYF.

The V call is TRBV4-2, the J call TRBJ2-7; 10 bases line up with TRBD2. The CDR3 is 16 amino acids. Trimming at V came to 1 base and at J to 1 base, leaving 4 bases not matched to a gene. Germline CDR1 reads LGHNA; CDR2 reads YNFKEQ. CDR3 coding DNA: TGTGCCAGCAGCCAAGCAGTGACTAGCGGGTCCTACGAGCAGTACTTC. As protein: CASSQAVTSGSYEQYF.

This sequence joins TRBV6-5 and TRBJ1-4; the D gene is possibly TRBD1 (5 bases). The V end was cut by 6 bases, the J end by 8 bases, with 13 bases between. The CDR3 covers 13 residues. Germline V gene lookup returns CDR1 MNHEY and CDR2 SVGAGI. DNA of the CDR3: TGTGCCAGCAGCCCGGGGACGGAGGAAAAACTGTTTTTT. Residues: CASSPGTEEKLFF.